This record concerns one TCR beta chain sequence. The data originate from a study of control samples from healthy donors and cancer patients. Germline values: CDR1 SGHAT, CDR2 FQNNGV. The CDR3 runs to 13 residues. Trimming left V 5 bases short and J 1 base short, with 8 bases between. Profiling relied on immunoSEQ multiplex PCR, and the TCRdb table lists in-frame clones only, not all of them. The sample lists 150,000 or so clones; around nine tenths were seen once. Input material: blood. This chain joins TRBV11-2 and TRBJ1-2; weak D call: TRBD1 (6 bases). The receptor's source is a man between 18 and 35 years old in good health. The CDR3 here is CASSPQGNYGYTF. CDR3 bases: TGTGCCAGCAGCCCACAGGGTAACTATGGCTACACCTTC.